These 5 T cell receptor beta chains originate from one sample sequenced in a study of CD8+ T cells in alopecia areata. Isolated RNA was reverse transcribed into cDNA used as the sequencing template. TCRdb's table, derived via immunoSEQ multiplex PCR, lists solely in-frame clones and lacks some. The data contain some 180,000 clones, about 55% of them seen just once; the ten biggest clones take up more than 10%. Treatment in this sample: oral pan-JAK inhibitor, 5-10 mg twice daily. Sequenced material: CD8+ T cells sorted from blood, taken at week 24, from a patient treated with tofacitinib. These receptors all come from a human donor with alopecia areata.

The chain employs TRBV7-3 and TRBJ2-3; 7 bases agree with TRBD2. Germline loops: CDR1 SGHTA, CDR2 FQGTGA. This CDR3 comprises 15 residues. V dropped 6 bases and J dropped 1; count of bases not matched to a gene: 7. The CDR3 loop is CASSHRGGGTDTQYF. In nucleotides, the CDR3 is TGTGCCAGCAGTCATCGCGGGGGAGGCACAGATACGCAGTATTTT.

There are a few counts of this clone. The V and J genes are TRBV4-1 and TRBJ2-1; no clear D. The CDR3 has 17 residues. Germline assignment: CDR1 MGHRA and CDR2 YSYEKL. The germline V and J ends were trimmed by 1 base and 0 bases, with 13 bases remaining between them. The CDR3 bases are TGCGCCAGCAGCCAAGTAGAAGCTCCCAGCTCCTACAATGAGCAGTTCTTC. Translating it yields CASSQVEAPSSYNEQFF.

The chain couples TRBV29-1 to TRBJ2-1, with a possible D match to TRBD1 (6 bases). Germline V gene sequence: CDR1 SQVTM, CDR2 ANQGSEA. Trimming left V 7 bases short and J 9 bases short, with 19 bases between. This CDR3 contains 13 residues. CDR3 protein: CSAQGGLDGEQFF. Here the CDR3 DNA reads TGCAGCGCCCAAGGGGGATTGGACGGTGAGCAGTTCTTC.

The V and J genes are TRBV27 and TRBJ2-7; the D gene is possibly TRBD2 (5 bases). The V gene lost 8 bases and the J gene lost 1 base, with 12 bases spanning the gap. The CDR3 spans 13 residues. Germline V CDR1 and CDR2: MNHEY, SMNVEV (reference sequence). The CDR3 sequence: CASRGETSYEQYF. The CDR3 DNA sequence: TGTGCCAGCCGGGGTGAGACGTCCTACGAGCAGTACTTC.

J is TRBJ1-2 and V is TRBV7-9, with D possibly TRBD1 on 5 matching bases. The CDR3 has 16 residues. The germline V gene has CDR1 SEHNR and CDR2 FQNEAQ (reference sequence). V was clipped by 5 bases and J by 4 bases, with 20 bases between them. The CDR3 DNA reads TGTGCCAGCAGCGATCGATCCGACAGCGAAGCCTATGGCTACACCTTC. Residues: CASSDRSDSEAYGYTF.